Given below is one TCR beta chain in context. Its specificity is not known. The data belong to a study of Ad26.COV2.S vaccination and SARS-CoV-2 variants. Whole-study context: Administration of Ad26.COV2.S was intramuscular, either once or twice 56 days apart.

The treatment is: about 20 received Ad26.COV2.S at low or high dose, single or two shots; about 5 received placebo; per-sample allocation not given. Each sample was drawn 63 days after the first injection (of vaccine or placebo). General study results and limits: Individuals receiving vaccine had higher spike-specific TCR breadth than placebo recipients did.

CDR1 and CDR2 (germline): MNHEY, SMNVEV (reference sequence). The CDR3 sequence is 12 residues long. The V end was cut by 8 bases, the J end by 3 bases, with 7 bases between. The repertoire was sequenced with immunoSEQ multiplex PCR; TCRdb's copy has only in-frame clones and lacks some. The table includes around 300,000 clones, almost 90% detected once. The sequences come from peripheral blood, collected in a trial of Ad26.COV2.S vaccine versus placebo. The sequence came from a person between 18 and 65 years old who received the Ad26.COV2.S COVID-19 vaccine or a placebo. The chain joins TRBV27 to TRBJ2-2; D is uncertain. The CDR3 is CASGHYTGELFF. CDR3 DNA sequence: TGTGCCAGCGGCCATTACACCGGGGAGCTGTTTTTT.